This entry lists 16 T cell receptor beta chains sequenced from one sample in a study of PD-1 blockade in classical Hodgkin lymphoma. Sequencing used immunoSEQ multiplex PCR; TCRdb keeps in-frame clones, though not all of them. The top ten clones hold approximately 1.8% of a sample with over 20,000 clones, 65% to 85% of them seen once. Autologous stem cell transplantation was followed by relapse in every patient, and brentuximab vedotin exposure varied. With magnetic negative selection, CD4+ T cells were purified from PBMCs that had been thawed. This sample comprised CD4+ T cells from blood, obtained at baseline. These receptors came from a human donor with classical Hodgkin lymphoma.

This chain connects TRBV7-7 to TRBJ2-1; D possibly corresponds to TRBD2 (5 bases). Trimming cost V 1 base and J 9 bases, with 10 bases left between them. The germline V gene has CDR1 SSHAT and CDR2 FNYEAQ (reference sequence). The CDR3 totals 13 residues. The CDR3 sequence is CASSLDGGSEQFF. The CDR3 nucleotides read TGTGCCAGCAGCTTAGATGGAGGTTCTGAGCAGTTCTTC.

The count of this clone is one. CDR3 residues: CASRRQGVNYGYTF. CDR3 in DNA: TGTGCCAGCAGACGACAGGGGGTTAACTATGGCTACACCTTC. The V call is TRBV28, the J call TRBJ1-2; 9 bases agree with TRBD1. CDR3 length: 14 amino acids. J gave up 1 base and V 6 bases, and 3 bases lay outside the gene matches. The germline V gene has CDR1 MDHEN and CDR2 SYDVKM.

This clone was counted only a few times. This sequence joins TRBV6-1 and TRBJ1-4; TRBD1 matches 9 bases. The CDR3 covers 15 residues. Germline V gene data show CDR1 as MNHNS and CDR2 as SASEGT. The ends lost 6 bases at V and 8 bases at J; junction bases unmatched: 10. The CDR3 spells CASRERTGVWEKLFF. CDR3 nucleotide sequence: TGTGCCAGCAGGGAGAGGACAGGGGTTTGGGAAAAACTGTTTTTT.

The chain joins TRBV5-3 to TRBJ2-1; 7 positions match TRBD2. TRBV5-3 has ORF status, its function being uncertain. The CDR3 is 13 amino acids. Germline trimming cut 8 bases from V and 3 bases from J; bases unmatched to any gene: 5. The CDR3 sequence: CASSGTNYNEQFF. Written as DNA, the CDR3 is TGTGCCAGCAGCGGGACTAACTACAATGAGCAGTTCTTC.

The chain uses TRBV7-9 and TRBJ1-1; no definite D call. V lost 4 bases and J 3 bases, leaving 12 bases between the germline ends. Germline V gene sequence: CDR1 SEHNR, CDR2 FQNEAQ (reference sequence). This CDR3 has 14 residues. CDR3 amino acids: CASSSTSGHTEAFF. In DNA form, the CDR3 reads TGTGCCAGCAGCTCCACCTCGGGTCACACTGAAGCTTTCTTT.

V is TRBV7-8 and J is TRBJ2-2, with D unclear. The CDR3 totals 14 residues. Germline V CDR1 and CDR2: SGHVS, FQNEAQ. V was trimmed by 2 bases and J by 2 bases, leaving 6 bases between them. The CDR3 DNA reads as TGTGCCAGCAGCTTAACTCGAAACACCGGGGAGCTGTTTTTT. Its translation is CASSLTRNTGELFF.

J is TRBJ1-1 and V is TRBV5-5, with TRBD1 matching over 8 bases. The V and J ends lost 4 bases and 4 bases, in that order; junction bases with no gene match: 18. The V gene's germline CDR1 is SGHKS and CDR2 YYEKEE (reference sequence). The length of the CDR3 is 18 residues. DNA of the CDR3: TGTGCCAGCAGCGGGATCGGTGTTTGGGGCAGGGGGCCCACTGAAGCTTTCTTT. Translation gives CASSGIGVWGRGPTEAFF.

This clone turned up a few times. This sequence joins TRBV18 and TRBJ1-5; no clear D gene. CDR1 and CDR2 (germline): KGHSH, LQKENI. V lost 2 bases and J 1 base, leaving 6 bases between the germline ends. CDR3 length: 14 amino acids. The CDR3 nucleotides are TGTGCCAGCTCACCAATAGGGAGCAATCAGCCCCAGCATTTT. Amino acids: CASSPIGSNQPQHF.

The chain couples TRBV18 to TRBJ2-6; possibly TRBD1 for D (5 bases). The CDR3 is 15 residues long. Trimming stripped 5 bases from V and 0 bases from J, with 8 bases between. CDR1 is KGHSH and CDR2 is LQKENI in the germline V gene. CDR3 amino acids: CASSSQGSGANVLTF. CDR3 DNA: TGTGCCAGCTCATCGCAGGGCTCTGGGGCCAACGTCCTGACTTTC.

CDR3 nucleotides: TGTGCCATCAGTGGGGGATTAGGGGCCAGTGCCCTCGCTGGGGCCAACGTCCTGACTTTC. Its translation is CAISGGLGASALAGANVLTF. V and J are TRBV10-3 and TRBJ2-6; the D gene is possibly TRBD1 (5 bases). CDR3 size: 20 residues. Germline V CDR1 and CDR2: ENHRY, SYGVKD. V was pared by 4 bases and J by 2 bases, with 24 bases between.

The chain uses TRBV6-9 and TRBJ1-2; D remains ambiguous. V was clipped by 8 bases and J by 4 bases, with 11 bases between them. The CDR3 runs to 12 residues. CDR1 is MNHGY, CDR2 SVAAGI, per germline. The CDR3 DNA sequence: TGTGCCAGCTGGGCCCGAGCCTATGGCTACACCTTC. Its translation: CASWARAYGYTF.

The chain is built from TRBV18 and TRBJ2-1; 9 bases map to TRBD1. The CDR3 is 16 amino acids. After removal of 5 bases from V and 8 bases from J, the junction contained 13 bases not matched to a gene. Germline lookup yields CDR1 KGHSH and CDR2 LQKENI. CDR3 loop: CASSSPRTGAYHEQFF. The CDR3 nucleotides read TGTGCCAGCTCATCGCCCCGGACAGGGGCGTACCATGAGCAGTTCTTC.

Notes on this clone: Additional DNA sequences in this sample encode the identical CDR3. The chain carries TRBV6-5 and TRBJ1-2, with TRBD1 identical over 11 bases. The CDR3 is 13 residues long. Losses at the gene ends were 6 bases for V and 5 bases for J; bases not matched to a gene: 2. Germline V lookup: CDR1 MNHEY, CDR2 SVGAGI. Here the CDR3 reads CASRGTGGYGYTF. The CDR3 DNA sequence: TGTGCCAGCAGGGGGACAGGGGGGTATGGCTACACCTTC.

The V gene is TRBV6-1, the J gene TRBJ1-1; D might be TRBD1 (5 bases). The CDR3 is 14 residues long. Germline assignment: CDR1 MNHNS and CDR2 SASEGT. The V end was cut by 5 bases, the J end by 4 bases, with 14 bases between. For the CDR3, the DNA is TGTGCCAGCAGTTTACAATCGGGGGGCACTGAAGCTTTCTTT. Protein sequence: CASSLQSGGTEAFF.

The chain couples TRBV5-8 to TRBJ2-3; 8 nucleotides align to TRBD2. Germline trimming cut 3 bases from V and 0 bases from J; bases unmatched to any gene: 9. Germline V lookup: CDR1 SGHTS, CDR2 YDEGEE. The CDR3 covers 17 residues. CDR3 loop: CASSWPGTSRSTDTQYF. DNA for the CDR3: TGTGCCAGCAGCTGGCCCGGGACTAGTCGAAGCACAGATACGCAGTATTTT.

This clone was seen once. The chain joins TRBV28 to TRBJ2-7; 7 bases line up with TRBD1. The germline V gene encodes CDR1 MDHEN and CDR2 SYDVKM. The CDR3 is 13 residues long. Trimming took 5 bases from V and 2 from J; bases not matched to a gene: 3. The DNA of the CDR3 is TGTGCCAGCAGTATCGGGACAGCCTACGAGCAGTACTTC. As protein: CASSIGTAYEQYF. Filled out from reference TRBV28 and TRBJ2-7, the complete variable domain reads DVKVTQSSRYLVKRTGEKVFLECVQDMDHENMFWYRQDPGLGLRLIYFSYDVKMKEKGDIPEGYSVSREKKERFSLILESASTNQTSMYLCASSIGTAYEQYFGPGTRLTVT.